This T cell receptor (beta chain) was captured in a study of vaccination and CD4 T cells after COVID-19 (dated by TCRdb to between 2021 and 2024). Regarding the complete study: SARS-CoV-2 positivity had been established in the convalescent patients by nasal swab PCR, and mild disease was recorded in under ten of these patients and severe disease in one. In 10 COVID-19 convalescent patients and a handful of infection-naive healthy vaccine recipients, the spike-specific CD4+ TCR repertoire before mRNA vaccination was compared with the repertoire after mRNA vaccination. The time from the second vaccine dose to post-vaccine blood sampling had a median of approximately 72 days and ranged from about 12 to 250 days. Control cultures used a CEFX viral epitope pool as positive control, an HIV-1 Nef peptide pool as negative control, or no peptide. Participants received two doses of either the Pfizer-BioNTech BNT162b2 vaccine (n=8) or the Moderna mRNA-1273 vaccine (n=2). The convalescent cohort comprised six males and four females, including two Hispanic individuals, seven Caucasians, two Asians and one multiracial person. Post-COVID blood samples were collected from convalescent patients a median of around 100 days after diagnosis, with a range of roughly 30 to 170 days. Culture stimuli were overlapping spike peptide pools from SARS-CoV-2 and from the common cold coronaviruses HCoV-NL63, HCoV-OC43 and HCoV-229E. The investigation overall reported the following: In convalescent patients, nearly all vaccine-specific clones (304 of 307) were found to be mono-reactive for SARS-CoV-2 spike rather than cross-reactive with common cold coronaviruses. In convalescent patients, a median approximately 90% of post-vaccine SARS-CoV-2-reactive clones were detected only after vaccination, suggesting vaccine-specific priming. The median number of SARS-CoV-2-reactive clonotypes rose from under 25 after infection to around 40 after vaccination, but the change was not significant. The number of convalescent patients in the study was relatively small, and the study did not examine early timepoints following natural infection.

The CDR3, from cysteine to phenylalanine, totals 12 residues. Only the CDR3 DNA is retained, 36 bases long and in frame from the first base. The germline V gene encodes CDR1 MNHEY and CDR2 SVGEGT. Between the V and J ends, shortened by 5 bases and 3 bases respectively, the junction contains 5 bases. The receptor library was made with PCR. TCR sequencing of DNA from cultured CD4+ T cells used the Oncomine TCR Beta short-read assay at the Johns Hopkins FTIC core. The QIAamp micro DNA kit was used to extract genomic DNA from the cultured CD4+ T cells. Oncomine TCR Beta libraries from cultured CD4+ T cells were pooled using unique dual indexes and sequenced on an Illumina iSeq 100. As for the original processing: Non-productive sequences were filtered out, and CDR3s that did not start with C, did not end with F or W, or were shorter than 7 amino acids were discarded. The MANAFEST web application was used to identify antigen-specific clonotypes by comparing peptide-stimulated wells against reference wells and other culture wells. For a clone to be called positive, the clone needed an FDR below 0.05, an odds ratio above 5, and a productive frequency above 0.1% in at least two of three replicate wells. A clonotype counted as cross-reactive if it showed significant expansion both in the SARS-CoV-2 spike wells and in at least one common cold coronavirus spike condition. Levenshtein distances (stringdist) and unrooted phylogenetic trees (ape) in R version 3.6.1 were used to assess CDR3 homology. TCRdb applied fastp at Q25 and MiXCR to the public reads, then kept only in-frame beta chains. Rows are unified per CDR3 protein, each entry keeping the most common DNA and genes. TCRdb's processing, not the study's, gives the V and J calls here. The sample yields 10,000 to 13,000 distinct CDR3 sequences; 77% were counted once. The biggest ten clones account for 15% to 20% of the sample.

As for this clonotype: No antigen is known for it. One base away there is no much larger clone; base qualities are not given.

Explained via the paper, the treatment or condition label denotes: roughly 10-day PBMC culture with coronavirus spike peptide pools or control peptides (ViraFEST assay). The study used the ViraFEST assay, which expanded antigen-specific T cells with peptide pools and then identified expanded clonotypes by TCR sequencing. The positive SARS-CoV-2 PCR tests of the convalescent patients were dated from March to December 2020, before the Alpha, Beta and Delta variants emerged in the United States. Each well held roughly 2 million PBMCs cultured in IMDM containing roughly 5.5% human AB serum and 10 IU/ml IL-2, with about 10 ug/ml peptide pools added. Half of the culture medium was replaced with fresh IL-2-containing medium on days 3 and 7. Once the cells had been in culture for less than 12 days, the EasySep CD4+ T cell isolation kit was used to isolate CD4+ T cells by negative selection. PBMCs were separated from whole blood using Ficoll-Paque Plus gradient centrifugation and then either used fresh or cryopreserved at -140C. In general, triplicate wells were set up for every culture condition.

The clonotype was recovered from a human donor who had recovered from COVID-19. In this chain, TRBV6-2 or TRBV6-3 is recombined with TRBJ1-5; no D segment can be confidently identified. Sequenced: CD4+ T cells from blood, cultured in vitro. The CDR3 has the sequence CASSRINQPQHF. DNA sequence: TGTGCCAGCAGTCGGATCAATCAGCCCCAGCATTTT.